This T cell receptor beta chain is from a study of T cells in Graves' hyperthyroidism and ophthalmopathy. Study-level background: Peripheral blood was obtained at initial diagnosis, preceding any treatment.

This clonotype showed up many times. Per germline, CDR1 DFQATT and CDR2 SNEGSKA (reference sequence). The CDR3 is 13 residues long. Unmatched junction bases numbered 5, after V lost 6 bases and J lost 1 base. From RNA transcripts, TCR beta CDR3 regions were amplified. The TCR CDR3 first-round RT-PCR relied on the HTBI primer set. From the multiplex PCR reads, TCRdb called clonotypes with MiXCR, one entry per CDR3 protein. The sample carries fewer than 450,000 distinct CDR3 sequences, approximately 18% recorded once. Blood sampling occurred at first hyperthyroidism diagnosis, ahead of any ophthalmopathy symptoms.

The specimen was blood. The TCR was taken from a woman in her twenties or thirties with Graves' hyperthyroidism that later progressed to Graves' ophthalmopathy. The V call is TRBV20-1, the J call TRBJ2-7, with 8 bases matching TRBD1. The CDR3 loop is CSASTGDSYEQYF. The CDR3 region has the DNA TGCAGTGCCTCGACAGGGGATTCCTACGAGCAGTACTTC.